This TCR beta chain originates from a study of cytomegalovirus exposure and HLA in healthy donors. A remark on this clone: What it binds is unknown.

This CDR3 spans 12 amino acids. Per germline, CDR1 SGHKS and CDR2 YYEKEE (reference sequence). V was clipped by 5 bases and J by 6 bases, with 9 bases between them. Overall study findings and caveats: As confirmed in vitro, a few CMV-associated chains were specific for CMV antigens.

Produced via immunoSEQ multiplex PCR; TCRdb's table is partial and in-frame only. The table records fewer than 400,000 clones, approximately 85% of them present only once. Sequences were obtained from PBMCs. The chain joins TRBV5-5 to TRBJ2-1; D might be TRBD2 (6 bases). The sequence came from a man under 40 in good health and CMV-seronegative. CDR3 DNA sequence: TGTGCCAGCAGTACCGGGGGCAATGAGCAGTTCTTC. Its translation is CASSTGGNEQFF.